This T cell receptor (beta chain) appears in the sequencing data of a study of blood T cells in healthy people across ages. Sample-barcoded 5' priming and a J-beta primer mix drove a second PCR of 7 to 11 cycles. TCRdb reanalysed the 5' RACE reads using MiXCR and keeps one entry per CDR3 protein. The sample has around 850,000 distinct CDR3 sequences; roughly 40% are singletons. Study-wide findings and caveats: Across the age range, TCR beta diversity per million T cells fell in a roughly linear way. Possibly confounding the expanded clonotype changes was the fact that donor CMV status was unknown.

In its sample, this clonotype was seen a few times. What it recognizes is unknown. They isolated at least 6.5 million PBMCs from each sample. Germline V gene sequence: CDR1 SGHKS, CDR2 YYEKEE (reference sequence). This CDR3 is built from 15 residues. J lost 0 bases, V lost 5 bases, and 5 bases had no gene match. The V call is TRBV5-5, the J call TRBJ1-5; 7 nucleotides line up with TRBD1. The sequence derives from a man aged 18 to 29 in good health. The source material was blood. CDR3 nucleotide sequence: TGTGCCAGCAGGATGGGACAGTATAGCAATCAGCCCCAGCATTTT. It translates to CASRMGQYSNQPQHF.